This T cell receptor (beta chain) was sequenced during a study of identical twins. As concerns this clonotype: Its matching antigen is unknown.

The study, taken as a whole, reports: Out-of-frame alpha sequences common to twins exhibited a surplus of low generation probability. Fewer insertions characterized abundant cord blood beta clonotypes, whereas memory repertoires showed none.

TCRdb reprocessed the 5' RACE reads with MiXCR, giving one entry per CDR3 protein. The sample records around 530,000 distinct CDR3 sequences, around 15% being singletons. Between the trimmed V and J ends, which lost 8 bases and 4 bases, there was a span of 15 bases. The CDR3 is 14 amino acids. These data also featured in a second study, about yellow fever vaccine responses in identical twins.

The rearrangement links TRBV12-3 or TRBV12-4 to TRBJ2-1; D may be TRBD1 or TRBD2 (6 bases each). This sequence was found in a woman aged 18-35 years in good health. The sequencing sample was made of CD4+ T cells sorted from blood. The CDR3: CASGGSQGYNEQFF. The CDR3, as DNA: TGTGCCAGCGGGGGGTCCCAGGGGTACAATGAGCAGTTCTTC.